This TCR beta chain comes out of a study of control samples from healthy donors and cancer patients. Trimming took off 2 bases at V and 5 bases at J, with 19 bases between the two ends. Germline V gene lookup returns CDR1 MNHEY and CDR2 SVGAGI. This CDR3 has 16 amino acids. The data were produced by immunoSEQ multiplex PCR, yet TCRdb's version contains in-frame clones alone and is incomplete. The sample holds about 110,000 clones; roughly 90% are singletons and the top ten take approximately 3.7%. The sample consisted of PBMCs. The rearrangement uses TRBV6-5 and TRBJ2-7; D possibly corresponds to TRBD1 (7 bases). The TCR comes from a woman in her fifties or sixties with lung cancer. The CDR3: CASSYMSARGRNEQYF. The CDR3 DNA follows: TGTGCCAGCAGTTACATGTCTGCCAGGGGGAGGAACGAGCAGTACTTC.